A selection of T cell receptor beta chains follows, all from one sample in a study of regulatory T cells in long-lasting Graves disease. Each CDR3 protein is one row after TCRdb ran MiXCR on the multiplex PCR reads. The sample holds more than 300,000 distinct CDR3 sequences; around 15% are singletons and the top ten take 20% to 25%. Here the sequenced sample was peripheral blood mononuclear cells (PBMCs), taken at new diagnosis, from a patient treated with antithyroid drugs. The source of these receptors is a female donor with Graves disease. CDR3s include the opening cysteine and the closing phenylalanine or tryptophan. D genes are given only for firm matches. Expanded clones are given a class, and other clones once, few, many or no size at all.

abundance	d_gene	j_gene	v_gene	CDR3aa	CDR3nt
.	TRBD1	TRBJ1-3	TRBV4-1	CASSQDQGAAGNTIYF	TGCGCCAGCAGCCAAGATCAGGGGGCTGCTGGAAACACCATATATTTT
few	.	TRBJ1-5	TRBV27	CASSSTNQPQHF	TGTGCCAGCAGTTCAACAAATCAGCCCCAGCATTTT
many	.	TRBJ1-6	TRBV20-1	CSASVGLSSYNSPLHF	TGCAGTGCTAGTGTCGGGTTAAGCTCCTATAATTCACCCCTCCACTTT
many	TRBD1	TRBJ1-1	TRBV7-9	CASSFTGASTEAFF	TGTGCCAGCAGCTTCACAGGGGCGAGCACTGAAGCTTTCTTT
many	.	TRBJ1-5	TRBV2	CASNTGRSNQPQHF	TGTGCCAGCAACACAGGGCGAAGCAATCAGCCCCAGCATTTT
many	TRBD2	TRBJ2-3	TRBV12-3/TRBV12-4	CASRLAGSASTDTQYF	TGTGCCAGCCGTCTAGCGGGCTCCGCTAGCACAGATACGCAGTATTTT
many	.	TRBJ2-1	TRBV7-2	CASSQYQEQFF	TGTGCCAGCAGCCAATATCAAGAGCAGTTCTTC
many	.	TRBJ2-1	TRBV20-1	CSARPPSGASYNEQFF	TGCAGTGCTAGACCACCGTCCGGGGCCTCCTACAATGAGCAGTTCTTC
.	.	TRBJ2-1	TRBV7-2	CASSFQGSGYNEQFF	TGTGCCAGCAGCTTCCAGGGTAGCGGATACAATGAGCAGTTCTTC
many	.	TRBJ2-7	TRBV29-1	CSGLGGGEQYF	TGCAGCGGGCTCGGAGGAGGCGAGCAGTACTTC
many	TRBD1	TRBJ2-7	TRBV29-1	CSVDRDRVYEQYF	TGCAGCGTAGACCGGGACAGGGTTTACGAGCAGTACTTC
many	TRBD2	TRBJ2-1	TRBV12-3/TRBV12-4	CASSLGTSEIYNEQFF	TGTGCCAGCAGTCTCGGGACTAGCGAGATCTACAATGAGCAGTTCTTC
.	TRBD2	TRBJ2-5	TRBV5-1	CASSAGGASETQYF	TGCGCCAGCAGCGCCGGGGGGGCCTCAGAGACCCAGTACTTC
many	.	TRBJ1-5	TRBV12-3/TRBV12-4	CASSLALRGGNQPQHF	TGTGCCAGCAGTTTAGCGCTAAGGGGTGGGAATCAGCCCCAGCATTTT
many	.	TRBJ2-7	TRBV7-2	CASSHALDEQYF	TGTGCCAGCAGCCACGCACTGGACGAGCAGTACTTC
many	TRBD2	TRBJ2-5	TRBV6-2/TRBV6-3	CASGSGGRALKTQYF	TGTGCCAGCGGCTCGGGGGGGAGGGCCCTAAAGACCCAGTACTTC
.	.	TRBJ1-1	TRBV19	CASSHLNTEAFF	TGTGCCAGTAGTCACCTGAACACTGAAGCTTTCTTT
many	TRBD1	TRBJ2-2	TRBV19	CASSNAGGTGELFF	TGTGCCAGTAGTAACGCAGGGGGCACCGGGGAGCTGTTTTTT
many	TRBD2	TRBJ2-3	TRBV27	CASSPLGLAGPDTQYF	TGTGCCAGCAGTCCCCTGGGACTAGCGGGACCAGATACGCAGTATTTT
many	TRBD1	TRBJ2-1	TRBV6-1	CASTRDSSLYNEQFF	TGTGCCAGCACTCGGGACAGCTCTCTCTACAATGAGCAGTTCTTC
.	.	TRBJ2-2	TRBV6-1	CASTVDNPKNTGELFF	TGTGCCAGCACCGTTGACAACCCCAAGAACACCGGGGAGCTGTTTTTT
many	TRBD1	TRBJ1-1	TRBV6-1	CASRPGQERTEAFF	TGTGCCAGCAGGCCCGGACAGGAGCGGACTGAAGCTTTCTTT
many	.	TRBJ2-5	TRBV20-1	CSAPSGNQETQYF	TGCAGTGCTCCGTCAGGGAACCAAGAGACCCAGTACTTC
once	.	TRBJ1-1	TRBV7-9	CASSPRLGNTGAFF	TGTGCCAGCAGCCCCCGTCTGGGAAACACTGGAGCTTTCTTT
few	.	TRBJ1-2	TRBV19	CASSWLQGPNYGYTF	TGTGCCAGTAGTTGGTTGCAGGGGCCTAACTATGGCTACACCTTC